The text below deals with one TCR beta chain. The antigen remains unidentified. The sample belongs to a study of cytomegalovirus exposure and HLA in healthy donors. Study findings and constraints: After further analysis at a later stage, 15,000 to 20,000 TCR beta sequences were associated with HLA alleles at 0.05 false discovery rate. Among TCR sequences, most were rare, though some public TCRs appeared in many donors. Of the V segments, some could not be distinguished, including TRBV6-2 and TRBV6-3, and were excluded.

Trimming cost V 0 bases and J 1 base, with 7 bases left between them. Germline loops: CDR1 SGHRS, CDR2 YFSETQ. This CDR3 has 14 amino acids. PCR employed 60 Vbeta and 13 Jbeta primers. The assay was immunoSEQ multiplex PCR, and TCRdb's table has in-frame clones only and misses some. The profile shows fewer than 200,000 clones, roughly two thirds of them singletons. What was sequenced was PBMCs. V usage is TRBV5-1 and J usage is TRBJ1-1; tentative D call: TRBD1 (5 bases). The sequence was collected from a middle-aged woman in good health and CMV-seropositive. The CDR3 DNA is TGCGCCAGCAGCTTGGTGGGGCGGAACACTGAAGCTTTCTTT. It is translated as CASSLVGRNTEAFF.